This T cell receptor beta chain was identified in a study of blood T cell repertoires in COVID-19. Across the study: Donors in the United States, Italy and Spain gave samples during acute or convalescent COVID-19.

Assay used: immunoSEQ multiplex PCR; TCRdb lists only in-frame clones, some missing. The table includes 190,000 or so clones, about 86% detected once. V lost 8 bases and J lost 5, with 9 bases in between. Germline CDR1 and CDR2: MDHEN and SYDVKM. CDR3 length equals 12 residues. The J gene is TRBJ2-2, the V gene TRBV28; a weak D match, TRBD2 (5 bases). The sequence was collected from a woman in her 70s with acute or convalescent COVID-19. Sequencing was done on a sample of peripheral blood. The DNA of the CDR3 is TGTGCCAGCGGACTTACAACCGGGGAGCTGTTTTTT. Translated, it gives CASGLTTGELFF.